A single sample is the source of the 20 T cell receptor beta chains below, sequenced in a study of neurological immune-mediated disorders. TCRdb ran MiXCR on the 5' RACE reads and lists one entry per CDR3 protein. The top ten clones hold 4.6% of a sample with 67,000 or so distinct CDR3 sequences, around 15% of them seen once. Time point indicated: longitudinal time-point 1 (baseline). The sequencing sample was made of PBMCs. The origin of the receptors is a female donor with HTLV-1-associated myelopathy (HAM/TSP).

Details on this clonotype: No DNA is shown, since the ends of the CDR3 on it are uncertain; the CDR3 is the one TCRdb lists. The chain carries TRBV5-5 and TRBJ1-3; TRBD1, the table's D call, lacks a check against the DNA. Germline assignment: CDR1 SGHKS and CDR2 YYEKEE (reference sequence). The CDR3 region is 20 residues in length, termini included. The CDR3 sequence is CASSFYICSVLGAAGNTIYF.

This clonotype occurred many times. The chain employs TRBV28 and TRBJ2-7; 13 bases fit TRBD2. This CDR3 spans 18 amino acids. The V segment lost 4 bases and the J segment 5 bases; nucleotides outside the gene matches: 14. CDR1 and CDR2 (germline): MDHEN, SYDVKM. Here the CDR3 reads CASSSPHLLAGGLHEQYF. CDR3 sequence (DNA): TGTGCCAGCAGTTCCCCGCACCTACTAGCGGGGGGGCTCCACGAGCAGTACTTC.

The CDR3 loop is CASRKTGTSFEAFF. The CDR3 DNA reads TGTGCCAGCAGGAAGACAGGTACGTCCTTTGAAGCTTTCTTT. The chain joins TRBV2 to TRBJ1-1; tentative D call: TRBD1 (6 bases). V was clipped by 6 bases and J by 7 bases, with 18 bases between them. The CDR3 has 14 residues. Germline CDR1 and CDR2: SNHLY and FYNNEI.

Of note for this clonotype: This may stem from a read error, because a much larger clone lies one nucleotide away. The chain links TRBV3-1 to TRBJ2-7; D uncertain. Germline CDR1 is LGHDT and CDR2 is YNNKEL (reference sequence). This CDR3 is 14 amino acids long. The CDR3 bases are TGTGCCAGCATCCAATCAAAGGATCCCTACGAGCAGTACTTC. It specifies CASIQSKDPYEQYF.

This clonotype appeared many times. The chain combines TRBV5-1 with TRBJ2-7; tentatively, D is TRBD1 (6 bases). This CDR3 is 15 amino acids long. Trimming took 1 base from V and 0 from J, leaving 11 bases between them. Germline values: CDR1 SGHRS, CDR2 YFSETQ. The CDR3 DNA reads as TGCGCCAGCAGCTTGAGTACAGGGAGCTCCTACGAGCAGTACTTC. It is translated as CASSLSTGSSYEQYF.

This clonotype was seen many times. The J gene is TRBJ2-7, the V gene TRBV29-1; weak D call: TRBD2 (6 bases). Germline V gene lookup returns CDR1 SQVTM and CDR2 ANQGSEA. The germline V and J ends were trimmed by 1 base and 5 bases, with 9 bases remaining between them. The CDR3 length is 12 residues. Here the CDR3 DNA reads TGCAGCGTTGAAGGGGGCGGGAACGAGCAGTACTTC. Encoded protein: CSVEGGGNEQYF.

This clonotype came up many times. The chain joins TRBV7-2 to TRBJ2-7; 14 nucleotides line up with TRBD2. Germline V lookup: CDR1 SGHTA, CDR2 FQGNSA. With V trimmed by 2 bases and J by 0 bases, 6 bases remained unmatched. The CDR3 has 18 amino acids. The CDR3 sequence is CASSLRLAGGLSSYEQYF. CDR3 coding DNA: TGTGCCAGCAGCTTACGACTAGCGGGGGGGTTAAGCTCCTACGAGCAGTACTTC. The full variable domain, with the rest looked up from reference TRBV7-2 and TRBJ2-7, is GAGVSQSPSNKVTEKGKDVELRCDPISGHTALYWYRQSLGQGLEFLIYFQGNSAPDKSGLPSDRFSAERTGGSVSTLTIQRTQQEDSAVYLCASSLRLAGGLSSYEQYFGPGTRLTVT.

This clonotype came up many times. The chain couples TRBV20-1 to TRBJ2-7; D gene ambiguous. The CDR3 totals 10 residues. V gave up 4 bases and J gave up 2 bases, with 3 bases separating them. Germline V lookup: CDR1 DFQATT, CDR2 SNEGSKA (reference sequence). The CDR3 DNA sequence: TGCAGTGCTAAGACCTACGAGCAGTACTTC. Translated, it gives CSAKTYEQYF.

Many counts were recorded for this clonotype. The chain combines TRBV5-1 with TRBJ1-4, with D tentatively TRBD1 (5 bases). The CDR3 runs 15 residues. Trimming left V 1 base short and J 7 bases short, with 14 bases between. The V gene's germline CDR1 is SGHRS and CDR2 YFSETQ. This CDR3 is CASSLLGQGSEKLFF. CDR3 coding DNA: TGCGCCAGCAGCTTGTTAGGACAAGGGAGTGAAAAACTGTTTTTT.

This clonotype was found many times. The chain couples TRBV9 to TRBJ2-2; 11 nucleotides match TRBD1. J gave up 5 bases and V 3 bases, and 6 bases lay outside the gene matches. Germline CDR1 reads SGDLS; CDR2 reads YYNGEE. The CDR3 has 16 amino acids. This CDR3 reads CASSARDRGRTGELFF. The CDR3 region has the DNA TGTGCCAGCAGCGCCCGGGACAGGGGGAGGACCGGGGAGCTGTTTTTT. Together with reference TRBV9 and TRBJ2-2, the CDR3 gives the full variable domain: DSGVTQTPKHLITATGQRVTLRCSPRSGDLSVYWYQQSLDQGLQFLIQYYNGEERAKGNILERFSAQQFPDLHSELNLSSLELGDSALYFCASSARDRGRTGELFFGEGSRLTVL.

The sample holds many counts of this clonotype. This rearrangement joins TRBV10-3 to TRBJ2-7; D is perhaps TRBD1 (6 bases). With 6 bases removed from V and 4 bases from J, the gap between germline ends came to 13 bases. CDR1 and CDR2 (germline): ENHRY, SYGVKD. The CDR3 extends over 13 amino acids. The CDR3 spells CAISSGTRYEQYF. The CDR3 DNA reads TGTGCCATCAGCTCCGGGACACGTTACGAGCAGTACTTC.

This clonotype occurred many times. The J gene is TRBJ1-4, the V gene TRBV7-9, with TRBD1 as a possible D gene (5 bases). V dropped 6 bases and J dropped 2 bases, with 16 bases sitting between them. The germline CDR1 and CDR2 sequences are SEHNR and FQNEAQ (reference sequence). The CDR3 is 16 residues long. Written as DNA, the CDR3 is TGTGCCAGCAGTTCGGGGGAGGATGCGACTAATGAAAAACTGTTTTTT. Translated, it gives CASSSGEDATNEKLFF.

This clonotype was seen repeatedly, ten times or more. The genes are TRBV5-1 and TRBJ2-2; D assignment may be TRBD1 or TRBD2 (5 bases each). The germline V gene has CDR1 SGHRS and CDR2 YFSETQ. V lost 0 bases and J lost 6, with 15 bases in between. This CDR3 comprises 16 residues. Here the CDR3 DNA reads TGCGCCAGCAGCTTGGAGGCAGGGTACGGGGCCGGGGAGCTGTTTTTT. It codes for CASSLEAGYGAGELFF. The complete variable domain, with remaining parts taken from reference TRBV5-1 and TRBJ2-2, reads KAGVTQTPRYLIKTRGQQVTLSCSPISGHRSVSWYQQTPGQGLQFLFEYFSETQRNKGNFPGRFSGRQFSNSRSEMNVSTLELGDSALYLCASSLEAGYGAGELFFGEGSRLTVL.

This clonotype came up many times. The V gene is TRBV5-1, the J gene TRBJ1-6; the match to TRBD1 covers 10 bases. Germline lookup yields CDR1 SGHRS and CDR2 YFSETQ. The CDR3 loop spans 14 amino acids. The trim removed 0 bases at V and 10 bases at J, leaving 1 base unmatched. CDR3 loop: CASSLGDRGSPLHF. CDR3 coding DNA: TGCGCCAGCAGCTTGGGGGACAGGGGCTCACCCCTCCACTTT.

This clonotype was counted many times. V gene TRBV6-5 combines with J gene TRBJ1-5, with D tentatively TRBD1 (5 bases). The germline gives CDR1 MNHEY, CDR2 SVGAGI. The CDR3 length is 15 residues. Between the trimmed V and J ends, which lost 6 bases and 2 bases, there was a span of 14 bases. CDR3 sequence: CASSLRRGGNQPQHF. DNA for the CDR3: TGTGCCAGCAGCCTCAGGAGGGGCGGCAATCAGCCCCAGCATTTT.

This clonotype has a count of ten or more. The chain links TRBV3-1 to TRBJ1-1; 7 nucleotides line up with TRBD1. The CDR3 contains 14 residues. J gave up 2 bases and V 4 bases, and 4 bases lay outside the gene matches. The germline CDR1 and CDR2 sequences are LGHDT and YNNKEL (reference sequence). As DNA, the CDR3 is TGTGCCAGCAGCCGAAGGGACAGTAACACTGAAGCTTTCTTT. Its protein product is CASSRRDSNTEAFF.

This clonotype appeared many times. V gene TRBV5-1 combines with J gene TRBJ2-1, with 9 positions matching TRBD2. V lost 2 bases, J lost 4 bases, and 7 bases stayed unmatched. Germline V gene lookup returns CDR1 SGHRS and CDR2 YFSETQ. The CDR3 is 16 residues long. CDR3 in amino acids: CASSFVAGDFYNEQFF. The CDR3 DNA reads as TGCGCCAGCAGCTTCGTAGCGGGAGACTTTTACAATGAGCAGTTCTTC.

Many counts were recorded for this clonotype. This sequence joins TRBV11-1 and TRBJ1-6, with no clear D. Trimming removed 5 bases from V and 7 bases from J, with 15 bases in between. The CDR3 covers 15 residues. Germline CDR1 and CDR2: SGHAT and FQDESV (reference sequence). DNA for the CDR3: TGTGCCAGCAGCCCAGAAGACGCTCCAAATTCACCCCTCCACTTT. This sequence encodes CASSPEDAPNSPLHF.

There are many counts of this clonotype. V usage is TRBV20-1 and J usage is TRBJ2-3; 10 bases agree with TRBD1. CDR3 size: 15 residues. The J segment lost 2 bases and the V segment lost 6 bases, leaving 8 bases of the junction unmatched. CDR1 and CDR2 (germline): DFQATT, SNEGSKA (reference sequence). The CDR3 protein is CSAPPGTGVTDTQYF. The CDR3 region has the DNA TGCAGTGCACCACCCGGGACAGGGGTCACAGATACGCAGTATTTT.

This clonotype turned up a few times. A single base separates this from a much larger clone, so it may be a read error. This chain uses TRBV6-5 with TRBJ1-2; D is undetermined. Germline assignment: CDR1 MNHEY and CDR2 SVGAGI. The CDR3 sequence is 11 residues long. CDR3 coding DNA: TGTGCCAACAGTGAGCTGAAGAACTACACCTTC. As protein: CANSELKNYTF.